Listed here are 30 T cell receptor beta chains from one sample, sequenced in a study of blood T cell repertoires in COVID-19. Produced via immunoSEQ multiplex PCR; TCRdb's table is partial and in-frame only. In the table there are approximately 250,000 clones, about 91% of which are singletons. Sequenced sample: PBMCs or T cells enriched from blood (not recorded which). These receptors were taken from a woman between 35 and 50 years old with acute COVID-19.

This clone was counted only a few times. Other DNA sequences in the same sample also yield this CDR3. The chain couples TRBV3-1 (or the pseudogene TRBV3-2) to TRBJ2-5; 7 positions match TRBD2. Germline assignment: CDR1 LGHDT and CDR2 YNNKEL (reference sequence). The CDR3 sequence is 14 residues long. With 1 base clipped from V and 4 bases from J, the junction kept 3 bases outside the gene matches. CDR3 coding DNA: TGTGCCAGCAGCCAAGTAGGGAGGGGAGAGACCCAGTACTTC. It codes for CASSQVGRGETQYF.

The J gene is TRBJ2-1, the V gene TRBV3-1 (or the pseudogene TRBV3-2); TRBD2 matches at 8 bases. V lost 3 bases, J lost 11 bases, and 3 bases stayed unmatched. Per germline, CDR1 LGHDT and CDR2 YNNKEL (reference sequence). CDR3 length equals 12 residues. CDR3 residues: CASSQDSGKQFF. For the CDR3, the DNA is TGTGCCAGCAGCCAGGATAGCGGGAAGCAGTTCTTC.

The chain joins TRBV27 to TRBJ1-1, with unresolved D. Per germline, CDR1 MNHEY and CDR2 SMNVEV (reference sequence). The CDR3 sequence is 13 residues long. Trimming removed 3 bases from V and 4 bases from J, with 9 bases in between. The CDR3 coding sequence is TGTGCCAGCAGTTTCAGAGGGAGCACTGAAGCTTTCTTT. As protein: CASSFRGSTEAFF.

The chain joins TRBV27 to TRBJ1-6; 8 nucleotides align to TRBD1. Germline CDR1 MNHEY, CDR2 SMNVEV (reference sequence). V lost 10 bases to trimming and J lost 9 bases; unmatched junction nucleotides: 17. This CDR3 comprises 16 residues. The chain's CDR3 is CATKDRYQGAGSPLHF. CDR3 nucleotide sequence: TGTGCCACCAAAGACAGATACCAGGGGGCAGGTTCACCCCTCCACTTT.

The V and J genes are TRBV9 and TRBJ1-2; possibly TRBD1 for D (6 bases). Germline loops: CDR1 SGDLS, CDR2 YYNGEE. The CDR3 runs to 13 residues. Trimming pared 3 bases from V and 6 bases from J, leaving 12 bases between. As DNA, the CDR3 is TGTGCCAGCAGCGAAAGGGGGGGGCATGGCTACACCTTC. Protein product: CASSERGGHGYTF.

The CDR3 here is CASSRSPYEQYF. The CDR3 DNA is TGTGCCAGCAGCCGTAGCCCCTACGAGCAGTACTTC. The chain is built from TRBV3-1 (or the pseudogene TRBV3-2) and TRBJ2-7; D unresolved. Trimming pared 4 bases from V and 2 bases from J, leaving 6 bases between. The germline V gene encodes CDR1 LGHDT and CDR2 YNNKEL (reference sequence). CDR3 length equals 12 residues.

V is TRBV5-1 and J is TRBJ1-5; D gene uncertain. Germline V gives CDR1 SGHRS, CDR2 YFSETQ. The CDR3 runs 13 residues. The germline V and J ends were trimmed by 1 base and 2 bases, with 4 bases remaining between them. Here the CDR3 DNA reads TGCGCCAGCAGCTTGACGGGCAATCAGCCCCAGCATTTT. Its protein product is CASSLTGNQPQHF. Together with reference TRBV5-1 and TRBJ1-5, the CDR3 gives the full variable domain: KAGVTQTPRYLIKTRGQQVTLSCSPISGHRSVSWYQQTPGQGLQFLFEYFSETQRNKGNFPGRFSGRQFSNSRSEMNVSTLELGDSALYLCASSLTGNQPQHFGDGTRLSIL.

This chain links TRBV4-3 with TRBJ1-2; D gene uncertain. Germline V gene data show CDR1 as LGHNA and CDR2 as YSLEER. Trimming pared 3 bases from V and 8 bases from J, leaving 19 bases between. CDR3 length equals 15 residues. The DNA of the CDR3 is TGCGCCAGCAGCCACGGTCCGGTCTATCCGGGGGGCTACACCTTC. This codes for CASSHGPVYPGGYTF.

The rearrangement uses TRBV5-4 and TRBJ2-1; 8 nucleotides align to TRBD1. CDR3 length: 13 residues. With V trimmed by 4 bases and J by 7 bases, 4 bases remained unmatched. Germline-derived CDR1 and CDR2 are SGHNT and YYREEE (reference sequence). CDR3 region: CASSPDRVNEQFF. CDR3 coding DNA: TGTGCCAGCAGCCCGGACAGGGTAAATGAGCAGTTCTTC.

CDR3 DNA sequence: TGTGCCAGCAGCACAAATCAGCGGGAGCGGACTAGCTCCTACGAGCAGTACGTC. Translating it yields CASSTNQRERTSSYEQYV. The chain employs TRBV21-1 and TRBJ2-7; the table gives TRBD2 as D, unverified against the DNA. TRBV21-1 is an annotated pseudogene. CDR3 length equals 18 residues.

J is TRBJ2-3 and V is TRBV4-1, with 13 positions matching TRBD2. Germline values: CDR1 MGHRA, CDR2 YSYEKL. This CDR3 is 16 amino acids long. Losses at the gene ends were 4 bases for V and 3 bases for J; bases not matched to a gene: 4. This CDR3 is CASSRGTSGMTDTQYF. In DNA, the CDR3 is TGCGCCAGCAGCCGGGGGACTAGCGGGATGACAGATACGCAGTATTTT.

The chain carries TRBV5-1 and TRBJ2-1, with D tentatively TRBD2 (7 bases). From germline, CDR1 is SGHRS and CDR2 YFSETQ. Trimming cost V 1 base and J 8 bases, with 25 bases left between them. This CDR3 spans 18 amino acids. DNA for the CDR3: TGCGCCAGCAGCTTGTGGGCCGGGGGCGGGAGCACCGCCTATGAGCAGTTCTTC. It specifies CASSLWAGGGSTAYEQFF. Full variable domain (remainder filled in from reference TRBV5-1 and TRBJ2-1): KAGVTQTPRYLIKTRGQQVTLSCSPISGHRSVSWYQQTPGQGLQFLFEYFSETQRNKGNFPGRFSGRQFSNSRSEMNVSTLELGDSALYLCASSLWAGGGSTAYEQFFGPGTRLTVL.

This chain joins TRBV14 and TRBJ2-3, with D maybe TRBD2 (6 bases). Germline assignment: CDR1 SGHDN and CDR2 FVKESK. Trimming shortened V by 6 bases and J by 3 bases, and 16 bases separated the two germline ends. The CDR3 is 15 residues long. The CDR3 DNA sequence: TGTGCCAGCAGTGTTAGCGGATGGGGGACAGATACGCAGTATTTT. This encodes CASSVSGWGTDTQYF.

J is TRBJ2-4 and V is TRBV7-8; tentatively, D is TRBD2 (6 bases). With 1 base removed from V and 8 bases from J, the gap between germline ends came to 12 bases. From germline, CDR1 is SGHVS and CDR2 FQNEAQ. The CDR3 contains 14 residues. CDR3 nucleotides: TGTGCCAGCAGCTTAGGTGGCAGGGAGGACATTCAGTACTTC. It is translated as CASSLGGREDIQYF.

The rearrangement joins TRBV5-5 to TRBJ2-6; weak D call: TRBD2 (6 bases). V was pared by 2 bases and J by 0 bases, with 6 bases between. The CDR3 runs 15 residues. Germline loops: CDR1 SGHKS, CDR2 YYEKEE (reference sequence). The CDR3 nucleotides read TGTGCCAGCAGCTTCGGGAGCTCTGGGGCCAACGTCCTGACTTTC. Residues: CASSFGSSGANVLTF.

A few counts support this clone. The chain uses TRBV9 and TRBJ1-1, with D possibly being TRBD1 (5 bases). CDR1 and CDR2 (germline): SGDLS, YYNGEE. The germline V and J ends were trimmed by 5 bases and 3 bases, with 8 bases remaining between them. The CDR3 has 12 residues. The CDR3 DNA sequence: TGTGCCAGCAGGGGGCTAGACACTGAAGCTTTCTTT. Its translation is CASRGLDTEAFF.

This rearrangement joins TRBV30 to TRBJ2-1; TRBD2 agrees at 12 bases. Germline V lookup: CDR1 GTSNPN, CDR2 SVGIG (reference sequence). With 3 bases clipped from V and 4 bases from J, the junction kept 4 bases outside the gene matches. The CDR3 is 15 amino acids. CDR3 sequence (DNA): TGTGCCTGGAGCCCGGGACTAGCGGGTTACAATGAGCAGTTCTTC. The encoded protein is CAWSPGLAGYNEQFF.

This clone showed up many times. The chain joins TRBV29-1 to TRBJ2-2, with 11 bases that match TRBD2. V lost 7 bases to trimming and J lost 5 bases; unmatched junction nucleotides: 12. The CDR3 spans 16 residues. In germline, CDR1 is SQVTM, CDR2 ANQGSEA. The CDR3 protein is CSAGTSGAGGTGELFF. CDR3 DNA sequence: TGCAGCGCCGGGACTAGCGGAGCCGGGGGGACCGGGGAGCTGTTTTTT.

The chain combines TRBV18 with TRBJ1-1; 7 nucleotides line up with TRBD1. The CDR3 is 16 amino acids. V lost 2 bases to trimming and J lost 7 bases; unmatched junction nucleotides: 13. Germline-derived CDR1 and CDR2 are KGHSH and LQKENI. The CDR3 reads CASSPGQVLSLDEAFF. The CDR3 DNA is TGTGCCAGCTCACCAGGACAGGTTCTATCTCTTGATGAAGCTTTCTTT.

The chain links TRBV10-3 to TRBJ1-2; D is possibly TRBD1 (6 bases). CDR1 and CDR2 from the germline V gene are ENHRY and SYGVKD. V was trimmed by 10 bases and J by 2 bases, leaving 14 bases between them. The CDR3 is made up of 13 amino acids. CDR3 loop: CATSPGGNYGYTF. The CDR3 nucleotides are TGTGCCACGTCCCCGGGGGGCAACTATGGCTACACCTTC.

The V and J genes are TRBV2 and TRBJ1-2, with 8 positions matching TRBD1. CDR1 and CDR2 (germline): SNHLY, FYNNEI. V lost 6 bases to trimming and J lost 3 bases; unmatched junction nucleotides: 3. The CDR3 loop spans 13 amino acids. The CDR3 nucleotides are TGTGCCAGCAGGGAGGACAGGGACTATGGCTACACCTTC. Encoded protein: CASREDRDYGYTF.

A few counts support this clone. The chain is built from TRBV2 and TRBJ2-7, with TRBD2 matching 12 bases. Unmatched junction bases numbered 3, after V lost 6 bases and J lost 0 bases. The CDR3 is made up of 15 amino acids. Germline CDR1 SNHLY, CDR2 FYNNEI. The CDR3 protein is CASSSTSGSSYEQYF. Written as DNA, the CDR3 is TGTGCCAGCAGCTCGACTAGCGGGAGCTCCTACGAGCAGTACTTC.

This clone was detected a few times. The CDR3 sequence is CASSSGGTSGANVLTF. Here the CDR3 DNA reads TGTGCCAGTAGTAGTGGGGGGACGTCTGGGGCCAACGTCCTGACTTTC. This sequence joins TRBV19 and TRBJ2-6, with D perhaps TRBD2 (6 bases). Germline V gene lookup returns CDR1 LNHDA and CDR2 SQIVND (reference sequence). V was cut by 4 bases and J by 1 base, with 11 bases left in between. The CDR3 spans 16 residues.

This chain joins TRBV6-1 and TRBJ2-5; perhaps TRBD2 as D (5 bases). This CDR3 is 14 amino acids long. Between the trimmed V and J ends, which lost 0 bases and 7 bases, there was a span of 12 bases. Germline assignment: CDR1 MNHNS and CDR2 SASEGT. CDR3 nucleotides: TGTGCCAGCAGTGAAGCCGGTAGTCGGGGGACCCAGTACTTC. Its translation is CASSEAGSRGTQYF.

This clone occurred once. As DNA, the CDR3 is TGTGCCAGCAGCCACTCTCGGAACACCATATATTTT. Encoded protein: CASSHSRNTIYF. The chain couples TRBV3-1 (or the pseudogene TRBV3-2) to TRBJ1-3, with D hard to call. Germline CDR1 reads LGHDT; CDR2 reads YNNKEL (reference sequence). V lost 3 bases, J lost 7 bases, and 7 bases lay in between. The CDR3 covers 12 residues.

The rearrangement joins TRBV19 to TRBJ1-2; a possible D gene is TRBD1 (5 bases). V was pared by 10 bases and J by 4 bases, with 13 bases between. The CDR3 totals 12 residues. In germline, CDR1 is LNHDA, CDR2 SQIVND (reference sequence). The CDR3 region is CATQGNGYGYTF. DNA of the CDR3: TGTGCCACCCAGGGTAACGGCTATGGCTACACCTTC.

The CDR3 sequence is CASSRQGRNTEAFF. CDR3 bases: TGTGCCAGCAGCAGACAGGGACGAAACACTGAAGCTTTCTTT. V is TRBV5-4 and J is TRBJ1-1; 7 bases are shared with TRBD1. J was trimmed by 2 bases and V by 4 bases; bases with no gene match: 5. Germline CDR1 reads SGHNT; CDR2 reads YYREEE (reference sequence). This CDR3 has 14 amino acids. Supplemented by reference TRBV5-4 and TRBJ1-1, the full variable domain reads ETGVTQSPTHLIKTRGQQVTLRCSSQSGHNTVSWYQQALGQGPQFIFQYYREEENGRGNFPPRFSGLQFPNYSSELNVNALELDDSALYLCASSRQGRNTEAFFGQGTRLTVV.

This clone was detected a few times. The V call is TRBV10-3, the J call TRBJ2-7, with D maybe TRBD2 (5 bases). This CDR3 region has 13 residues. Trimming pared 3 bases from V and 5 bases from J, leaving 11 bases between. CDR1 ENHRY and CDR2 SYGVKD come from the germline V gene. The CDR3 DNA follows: TGTGCCATCAGTGACGGGAATCCAAACGAGCAGTACTTC. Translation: CAISDGNPNEQYF.

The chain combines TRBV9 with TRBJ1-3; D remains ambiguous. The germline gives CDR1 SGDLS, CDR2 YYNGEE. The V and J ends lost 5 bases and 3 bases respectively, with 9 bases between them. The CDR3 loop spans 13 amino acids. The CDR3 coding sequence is TGTGCCAGCAGTTCCTCCTTTGGAAACACCATATATTTT. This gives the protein CASSSSFGNTIYF.

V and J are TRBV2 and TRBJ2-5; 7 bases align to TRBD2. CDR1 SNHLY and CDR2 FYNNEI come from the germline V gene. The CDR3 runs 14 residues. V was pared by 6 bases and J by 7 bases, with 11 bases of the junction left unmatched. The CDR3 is CASSRLAVLGTQYF. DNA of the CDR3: TGTGCCAGCAGCCGCCTAGCGGTCCTGGGGACCCAGTACTTC.